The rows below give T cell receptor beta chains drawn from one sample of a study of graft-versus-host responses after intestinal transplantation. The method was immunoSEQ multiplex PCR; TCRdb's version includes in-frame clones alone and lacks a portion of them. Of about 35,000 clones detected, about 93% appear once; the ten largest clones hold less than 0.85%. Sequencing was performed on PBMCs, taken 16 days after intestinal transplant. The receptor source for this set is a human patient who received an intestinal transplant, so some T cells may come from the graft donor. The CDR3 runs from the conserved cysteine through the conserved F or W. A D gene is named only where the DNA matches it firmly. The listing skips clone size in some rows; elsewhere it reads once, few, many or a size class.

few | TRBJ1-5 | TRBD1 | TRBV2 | TGTGCCAGCAGTGAATGGGAGGGGCAGGGGGGGAATCAGCCCCAGCATTTT | CASSEWEGQGGNQPQHF
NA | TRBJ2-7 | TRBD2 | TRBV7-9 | TGTGCCAGCAGTTTTAGCGGGGAGGGCTACGAGCAGTACTTC | CASSFSGEGYEQYF
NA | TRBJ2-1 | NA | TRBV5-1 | TGCGCCAGCAGCGACAGCAATGAGCAGTTCTTC | CASSDSNEQFF
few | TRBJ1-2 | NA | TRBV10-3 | TGTGCCATCAACCGGGACAAGGTGACTAACTATGGCTACACCTTC | CAINRDKVTNYGYTF
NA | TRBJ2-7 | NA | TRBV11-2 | TGTGCCAGCAGCGTAACATTCTACGAGCAGTACTTC | CASSVTFYEQYF
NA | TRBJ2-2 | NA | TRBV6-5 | TGTGCCAGCAGTTCCCCCACGGCCGGGGAGCTGTTTTTT | CASSSPTAGELFF
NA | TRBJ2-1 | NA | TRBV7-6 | TGTGCCAGCAGCTTAGGTCTCGGTGATGAGCAGTTCTTC | CASSLGLGDEQFF
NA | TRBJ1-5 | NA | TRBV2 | TGTGCCAGCAGTGCCCAAAGGGGTAATCAGCCCCAGCATTTT | CASSAQRGNQPQHF
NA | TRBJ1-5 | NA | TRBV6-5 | TGTGCCAGCAGTTACCACGAAGGTGGAGGGCATCAGCCCCAGCATTTT | CASSYHEGGGHQPQHF
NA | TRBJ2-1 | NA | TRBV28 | TGTGCCAGCAGTAGCTGGGACAATGAGCAGTTCTTC | CASSSWDNEQFF
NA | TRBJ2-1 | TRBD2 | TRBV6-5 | TGTGCCAGCAGTTACTCCACGGGAGGGCCGATAAATGAGCAGTTCTTC | CASSYSTGGPINEQFF
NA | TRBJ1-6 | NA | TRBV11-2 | TGTGCCAGCAGCTTGACCTTAAGTAGGGGGGATTCACCCCTCCACTTT | CASSLTLSRGDSPLHF
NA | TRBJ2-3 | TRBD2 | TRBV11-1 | TGTGCCAGCAGCTTAGAGCAGACTAGCGGGAGCCCTAGCACAGATACGCAGTATTTT | CASSLEQTSGSPSTDTQYF
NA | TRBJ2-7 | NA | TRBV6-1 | TGTGCCAGCAGTTATGGGGTCTACGAGCAGTACTTC | CASSYGVYEQYF
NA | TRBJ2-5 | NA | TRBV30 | TGTGCCGGGGCCCCTCCGGAGACCCAGTACTTC | CAGAPPETQYF
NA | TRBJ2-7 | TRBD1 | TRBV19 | TGTGCCAGTAGTATAGGGACAGGGCGATCCTACGAGCAGTACTTC | CASSIGTGRSYEQYF
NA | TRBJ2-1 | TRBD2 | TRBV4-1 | TGCGCCAGCAGACCCACCGGGACTAGCGGGAGGGCCGGTTCCTATGAGCAGTTCTTC | CASRPTGTSGRAGSYEQFF
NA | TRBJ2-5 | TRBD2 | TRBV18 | TGTGCCAGCTCTCCTAGCGGGAGCTACAAAGAGACCCAGTACTTC | CASSPSGSYKETQYF
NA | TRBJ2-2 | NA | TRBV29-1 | TGCAGCGTCACAGGGCCCACCGGGGAGCTGTTTTTT | CSVTGPTGELFF
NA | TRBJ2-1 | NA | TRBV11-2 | TGTGCCAGCAGCTCCGGGCCTTACAATGAGCAGTTCTTC | CASSSGPYNEQFF
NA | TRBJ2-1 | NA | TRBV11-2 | TGTGCCAGCAGCTTAGGGCAGGGGGGCTCCTACAATGAGCAGTTCTTC | CASSLGQGGSYNEQFF
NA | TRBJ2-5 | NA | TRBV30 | TGTGCCTGGGATTACCTCGGGAACCAAGAGACCCAGTACTTC | CAWDYLGNQETQYF
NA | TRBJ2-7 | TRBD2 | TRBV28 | TGTGCCAACAGTTGGGCCCTGGGACTAGCGGTACCCTACGAGCAGTACTTC | CANSWALGLAVPYEQYF
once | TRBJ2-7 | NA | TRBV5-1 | TGCGCCAGCAGCTCATCTGGCCCCACTGTCTACGAGCAGTACTTC | CASSSSGPTVYEQYF
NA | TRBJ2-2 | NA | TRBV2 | TGTGCCAGCAGTGAAGTAGGGGACACCGGGGAGCTGTTTTTT | CASSEVGDTGELFF
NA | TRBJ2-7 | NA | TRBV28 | TGTGCCAGCAGTTTCACAGACATCCTCACCTACGAGCAGTACTTC | CASSFTDILTYEQYF
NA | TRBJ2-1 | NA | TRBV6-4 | TGTGCCAGCAGTGACCATCCAAACAATGAGCAGTTCTTC | CASSDHPNNEQFF
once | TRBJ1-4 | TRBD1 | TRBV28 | TGTGCCAGCAGTTTAGGCCGGGGACAGGGTGAAAAACTGTTTTTT | CASSLGRGQGEKLFF
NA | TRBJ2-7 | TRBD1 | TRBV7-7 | TGTGCTAGCAGCTTAGACAGGGGCTACGAGCAGTACTTC | CASSLDRGYEQYF
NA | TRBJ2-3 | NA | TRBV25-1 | TGTGCCAGCAGTGAGACCCCGCGAGATACGCAGTATTTT | CASSETPRDTQYF